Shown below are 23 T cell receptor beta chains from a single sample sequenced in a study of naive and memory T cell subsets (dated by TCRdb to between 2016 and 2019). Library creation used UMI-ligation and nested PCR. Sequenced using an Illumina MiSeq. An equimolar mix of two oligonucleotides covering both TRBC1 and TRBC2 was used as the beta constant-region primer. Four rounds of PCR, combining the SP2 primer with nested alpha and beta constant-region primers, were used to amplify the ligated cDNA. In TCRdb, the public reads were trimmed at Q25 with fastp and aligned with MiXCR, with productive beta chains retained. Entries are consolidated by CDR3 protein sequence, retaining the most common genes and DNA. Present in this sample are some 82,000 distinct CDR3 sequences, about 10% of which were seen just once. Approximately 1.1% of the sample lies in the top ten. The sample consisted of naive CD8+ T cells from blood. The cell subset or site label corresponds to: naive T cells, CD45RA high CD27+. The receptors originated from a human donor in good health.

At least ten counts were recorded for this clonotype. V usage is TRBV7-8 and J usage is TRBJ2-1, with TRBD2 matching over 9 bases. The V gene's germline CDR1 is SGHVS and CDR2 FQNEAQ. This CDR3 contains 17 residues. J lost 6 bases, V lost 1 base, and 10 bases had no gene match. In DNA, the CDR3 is TGTGCCAGCAGCTTAGAACTAGCGGGTTACCTTGTCAATGAGCAGTTCTTC. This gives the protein CASSLELAGYLVNEQFF.

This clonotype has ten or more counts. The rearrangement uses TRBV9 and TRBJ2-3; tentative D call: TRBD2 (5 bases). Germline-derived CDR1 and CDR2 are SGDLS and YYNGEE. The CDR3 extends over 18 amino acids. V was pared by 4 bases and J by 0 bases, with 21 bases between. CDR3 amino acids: CASSTPLERAESTDTQYF. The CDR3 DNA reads TGTGCCAGCAGCACCCCCTTAGAACGAGCGGAGAGCACAGATACGCAGTATTTT.

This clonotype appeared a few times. CDR3 loop: CSADPYRTSNEKLFF. CDR3 coding DNA: TGCAGTGCCGACCCCTACAGGACCTCGAATGAAAAACTGTTTTTT. J is TRBJ1-4 and V is TRBV20-1, with D tentatively TRBD1 (5 bases). This CDR3 contains 15 residues. The ends were cut back, 6 bases at V and 5 bases at J, with 19 bases in the middle. CDR1 DFQATT and CDR2 SNEGSKA come from the germline V gene (reference sequence).

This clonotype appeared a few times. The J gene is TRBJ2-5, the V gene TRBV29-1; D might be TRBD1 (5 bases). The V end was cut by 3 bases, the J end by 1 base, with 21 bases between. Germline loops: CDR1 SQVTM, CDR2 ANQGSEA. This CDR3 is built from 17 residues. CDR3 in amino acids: CSVEGLGEETPQETQYF. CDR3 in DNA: TGCAGCGTTGAGGGGCTTGGCGAGGAAACACCCCAAGAGACCCAGTACTTC.

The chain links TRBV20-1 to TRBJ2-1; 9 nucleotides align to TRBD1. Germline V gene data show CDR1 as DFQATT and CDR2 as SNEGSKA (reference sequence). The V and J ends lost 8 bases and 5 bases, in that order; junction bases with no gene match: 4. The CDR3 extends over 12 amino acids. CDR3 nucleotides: TGCAGTCCTTGGACAGGGGACAATGAGCAGTTCTTC. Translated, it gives CSPWTGDNEQFF.

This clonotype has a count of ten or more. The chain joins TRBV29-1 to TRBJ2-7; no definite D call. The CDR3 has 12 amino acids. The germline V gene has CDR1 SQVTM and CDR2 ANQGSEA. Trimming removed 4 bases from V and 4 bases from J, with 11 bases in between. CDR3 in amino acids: CSVAWADYEQYF. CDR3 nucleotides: TGCAGCGTTGCTTGGGCGGATTACGAGCAGTACTTC.

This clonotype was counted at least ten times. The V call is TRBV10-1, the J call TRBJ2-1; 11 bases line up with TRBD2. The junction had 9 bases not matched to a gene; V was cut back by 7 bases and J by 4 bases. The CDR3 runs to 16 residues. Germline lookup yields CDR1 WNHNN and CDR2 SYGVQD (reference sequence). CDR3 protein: CASTEDLAGGYNEQFF. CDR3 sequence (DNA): TGCGCCAGCACCGAAGATCTAGCGGGAGGATACAATGAGCAGTTCTTC.

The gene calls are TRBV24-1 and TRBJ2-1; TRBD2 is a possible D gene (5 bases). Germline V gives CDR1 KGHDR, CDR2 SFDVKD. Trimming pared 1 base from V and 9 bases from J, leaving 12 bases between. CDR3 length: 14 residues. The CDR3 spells CATSDFLAGSEQFF. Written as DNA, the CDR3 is TGTGCCACCAGTGATTTCCTGGCGGGCTCTGAGCAGTTCTTC.

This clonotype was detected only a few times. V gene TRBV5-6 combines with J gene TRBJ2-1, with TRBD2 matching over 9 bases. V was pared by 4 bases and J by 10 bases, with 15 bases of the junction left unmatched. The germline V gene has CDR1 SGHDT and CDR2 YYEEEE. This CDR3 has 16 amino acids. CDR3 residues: CASSLSGLARHREQFF. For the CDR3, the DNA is TGTGCCAGCAGCCTGTCGGGACTAGCTCGGCACCGGGAGCAGTTCTTC.

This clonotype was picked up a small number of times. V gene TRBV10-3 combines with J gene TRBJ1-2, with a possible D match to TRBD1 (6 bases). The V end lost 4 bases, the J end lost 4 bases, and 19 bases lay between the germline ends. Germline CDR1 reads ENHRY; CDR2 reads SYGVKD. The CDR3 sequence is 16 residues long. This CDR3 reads CAISGSGAGAVYGYTF. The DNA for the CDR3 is TGTGCCATCAGTGGGTCCGGCGCAGGGGCAGTCTATGGCTACACCTTC.

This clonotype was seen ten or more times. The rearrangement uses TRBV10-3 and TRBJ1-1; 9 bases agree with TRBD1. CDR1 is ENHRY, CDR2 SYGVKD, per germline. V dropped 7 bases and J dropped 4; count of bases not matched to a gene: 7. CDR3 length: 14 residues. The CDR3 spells CAIKGDRVSTEAFF. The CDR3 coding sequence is TGTGCCATCAAGGGGGACAGGGTTTCCACTGAAGCTTTCTTT.

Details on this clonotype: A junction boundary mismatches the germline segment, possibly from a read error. The CDR3, as DNA: TGTGCCAGCAGTATCTCCGGGGCCAGTCTCGGGGGCTTCTTC. Translated, it gives CASSISGASLGGFF. The gene calls are TRBV28 and TRBJ2-7; D assignment may be TRBD1 or TRBD2 (6 bases each). Germline loops: CDR1 MDHEN, CDR2 SYDVKM. This CDR3 contains 14 residues.

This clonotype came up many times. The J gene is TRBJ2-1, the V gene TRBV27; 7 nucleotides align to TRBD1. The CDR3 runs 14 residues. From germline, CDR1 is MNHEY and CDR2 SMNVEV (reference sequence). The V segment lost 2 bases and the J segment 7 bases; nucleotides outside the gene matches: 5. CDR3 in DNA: TGTGCCAGCAGTTTAGGGACAGACTCTAATGAGCAGTTCTTC. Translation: CASSLGTDSNEQFF.

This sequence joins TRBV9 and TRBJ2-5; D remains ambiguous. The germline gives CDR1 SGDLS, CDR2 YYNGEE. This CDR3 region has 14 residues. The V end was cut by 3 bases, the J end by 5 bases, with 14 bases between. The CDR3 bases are TGTGCCAGCAGCGCATCAGGTGTGGGGGAGACCCAGTACTTC. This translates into CASSASGVGETQYF.

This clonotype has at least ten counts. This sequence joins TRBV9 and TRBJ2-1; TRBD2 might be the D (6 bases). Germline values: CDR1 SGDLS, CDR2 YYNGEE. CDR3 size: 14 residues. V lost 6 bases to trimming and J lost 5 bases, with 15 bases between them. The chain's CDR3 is CASNVADANNEQFF. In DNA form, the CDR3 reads TGTGCCAGCAATGTAGCGGACGCGAACAATGAGCAGTTCTTC.

CDR3 sequence (DNA): TGCAGCGTTGATGGGCGTTCCTATGGCTACACCTTC. As protein: CSVDGRSYGYTF. The rearrangement links TRBV29-1 to TRBJ1-2, with D unclear. The V end lost 3 bases, the J end lost 4 bases, and 9 bases lay between the germline ends. Germline assignment: CDR1 SQVTM and CDR2 ANQGSEA. This CDR3 is built from 12 residues.

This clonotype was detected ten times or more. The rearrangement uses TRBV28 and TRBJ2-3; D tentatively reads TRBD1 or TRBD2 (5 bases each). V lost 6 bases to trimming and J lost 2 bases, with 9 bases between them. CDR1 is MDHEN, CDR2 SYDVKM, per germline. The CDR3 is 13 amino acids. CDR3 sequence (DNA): TGTGCCAGCAGACGGGGCTACACAGATACGCAGTATTTT. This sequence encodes CASRRGYTDTQYF.

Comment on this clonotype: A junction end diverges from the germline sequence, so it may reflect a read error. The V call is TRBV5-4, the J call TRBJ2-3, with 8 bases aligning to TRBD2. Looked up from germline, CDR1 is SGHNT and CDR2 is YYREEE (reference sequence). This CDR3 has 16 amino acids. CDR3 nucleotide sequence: TGTGCCAGCAGCTTGGGGGTAGCGGGGACCACAGATACGCAGTTTTTT. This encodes CASSLGVAGTTDTQFF.

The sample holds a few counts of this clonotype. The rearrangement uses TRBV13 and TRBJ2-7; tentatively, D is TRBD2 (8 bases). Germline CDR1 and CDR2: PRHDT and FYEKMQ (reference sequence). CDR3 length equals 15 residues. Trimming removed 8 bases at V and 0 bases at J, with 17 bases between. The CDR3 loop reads CASARGLAGSYEQYF. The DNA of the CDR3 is TGTGCCAGCGCGAGGGGGCTAGCGGGCTCCTACGAGCAGTACTTC.

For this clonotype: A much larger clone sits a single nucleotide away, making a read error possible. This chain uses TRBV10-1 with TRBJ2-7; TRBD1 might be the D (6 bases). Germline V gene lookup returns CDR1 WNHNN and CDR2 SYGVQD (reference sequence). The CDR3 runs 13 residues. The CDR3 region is CASSQTGSYGQYF. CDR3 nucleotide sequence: TGCGCCAGCAGTCAGACAGGTTCGTACGGGCAGTACTTC.

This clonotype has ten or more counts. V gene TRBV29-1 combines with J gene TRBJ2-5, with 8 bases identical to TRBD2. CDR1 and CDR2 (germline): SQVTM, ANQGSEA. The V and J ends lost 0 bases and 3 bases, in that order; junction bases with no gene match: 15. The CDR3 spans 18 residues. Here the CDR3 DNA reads TGCAGCGTTGAAGAACCACACCCGTCGCGGGAGGCGAAAGAGACCCAGTACTTC. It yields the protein CSVEEPHPSREAKETQYF.

CDR3 loop: CASSALRTDTQYF. The CDR3, as DNA: TGTGCCAGTAGTGCTCTACGCACAGATACGCAGTATTTT. The chain has TRBV19 and TRBJ2-3, with D uncertain. The germline V gene encodes CDR1 LNHDA and CDR2 SQIVND (reference sequence). The ends were cut back, 5 bases at V and 1 base at J, with 7 bases in the middle. The CDR3 is 13 amino acids.

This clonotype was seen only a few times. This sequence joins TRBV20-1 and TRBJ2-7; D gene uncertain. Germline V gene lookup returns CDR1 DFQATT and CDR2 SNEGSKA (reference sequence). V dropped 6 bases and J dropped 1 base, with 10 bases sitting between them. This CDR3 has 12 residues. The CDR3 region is CSAPSDSYEQYF. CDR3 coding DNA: TGCAGTGCCCCGTCTGATTCCTACGAGCAGTACTTC.